The T cell receptor beta chain described here comes from a study of CD8+ T cells in alopecia areata. On the study more broadly: Treated individuals took tofacitinib by mouth, 5 to 10 mg twice daily. Whole-study results and caveats: Sequencing of scalp samples also captures resident alphabeta T cells of normal skin.

The sorting of PBMCs gave CD4+ and CD8+ T cells. V was pared by 4 bases and J by 5 bases, with 9 bases of the junction left unmatched. Germline-derived CDR1 and CDR2 are MNHNS and SASEGT. This CDR3 has 15 amino acids. Once RNA had been extracted, it was reverse transcribed into cDNA to act as the sequencing template. Generated by immunoSEQ multiplex PCR, the TCRdb table keeps only in-frame clones and is missing some. The top ten clones hold around a sixth of a sample with 150,000 or so clones, around 49% of them seen once. Points on this clone: Its antigen remains unknown.

The TCR was taken from a human donor with alopecia areata. The J gene is TRBJ1-1, the V gene TRBV6-1; 8 positions agree with TRBD1. The input for sequencing was CD8+ T cells sorted from blood, taken at week 0. Here the CDR3 reads CASSAPRQGLTEAFF. The CDR3 DNA follows: TGTGCCAGCAGTGCCCCCAGACAGGGGTTGACTGAAGCTTTCTTT.